These T cell receptor beta chains were read from a single sample in a study of blood T cell repertoires in COVID-19. Measured with immunoSEQ multiplex PCR; TCRdb has only the in-frame clones, and not every one. This repertoire shows over 110,000 clones, approximately 86% found once; its top ten account for approximately 1.8%. The specimen sequenced was peripheral blood. All receptors derive from a man between 70 and 80 years old with acute or convalescent COVID-19. Both conserved end residues are part of each CDR3. The D gene is left open where the match is weak.

>TRBJ2-7|.|TRBV9
TGTGCCAGCAGCGTAGGTTCGTGGCAGGCCTACGAGCAGTACTTC
CASSVGSWQAYEQYF
>TRBJ2-5|.|TRBV5-1
TGCGCCAGCAGCTTGCCGGGGGTTCAAGAGACCCAGTACTTC
CASSLPGVQETQYF
>TRBJ1-3|.|TRBV28
TGTGCCAGCAGTTTAATTCGGGGGAGCTCTGGAAACACCATATATTTT
CASSLIRGSSGNTIYF
>TRBJ2-3|TRBD1|TRBV19
TGTGCCAGTAGTGGGACAGCTAGCACAGATACGCAGTATTTT
CASSGTASTDTQYF
>TRBJ1-2|.|TRBV19
TGTGCCAGTTCCTGGGAAGAGGGAGGCTACACCTTC
CASSWEEGGYTF
>TRBJ1-2|TRBD1|TRBV29-1
TGCAGCGTGAGACAGGGGTCGGAGTATGGCTACACCTTC
CSVRQGSEYGYTF
>TRBJ2-7|TRBD2|TRBV3-1/TRBV3-2
TGTGCCAGCAGCCAAGATGGGCTAGCGGGGGGAAATTCCTACGAGCAGTACTTC
CASSQDGLAGGNSYEQYF
>TRBJ1-6|TRBD1|TRBV2
TGTGCCAGCAGGCAACAGGGGGTTAATTCACCCCTCCACTTT
CASRQQGVNSPLHF
>TRBJ2-7|TRBD1|TRBV7-2
TGTGCCAGCAGCTCCTCCGGGACAGGTTACGAGCAGTACTTC
CASSSSGTGYEQYF
>TRBJ2-2|TRBD1|TRBV19
TGTGCCAGTAGAGCTTATAGTGGACAGGCCACCGGGGAGCTGTTTTTT
CASRAYSGQATGELFF
>TRBJ1-4|TRBD1|TRBV28
TGTGCCAGCAGCCTCTCTGACAGGGATCGAAATGAAAAACTGTTTTTT
CASSLSDRDRNEKLFF
>TRBJ1-1|.|TRBV6-1
TGTGCCAGCAGTGAATGGGGAGTCACTGAAGCTTTCTTT
CASSEWGVTEAFF
>TRBJ2-1|TRBD1|TRBV9
TGTGCCAGCAGCGTATTCGACAGGGGAGTTAATGAGCAGTTCTTC
CASSVFDRGVNEQFF
>TRBJ1-1|TRBD1|TRBV2
TGTGCCAGCAGTGAGCAGGGGGCGACTGAAGCTTTCTTT
CASSEQGATEAFF
>TRBJ1-5|.|TRBV21-1
TGTGCCAGCAGCAAGGGGCCTAAAGAGGGCAATCAGCCCCAGCATTTT
CASSKGPKEGNQPQHF
>TRBJ2-7|.|TRBV6-5
TGTGCCAGCAGGGGAGAGGAGGGACAGCCCTACGAGCAGTACTTC
CASRGEEGQPYEQYF